Presented here are 27 T cell receptor beta chains from one specimen sequenced in a study of T cell changes during pregnancy in multiple sclerosis. Profiled with immunoSEQ multiplex PCR; TCRdb holds only in-frame clones, not every one. The table has some 140,000 clones, 90% to 96% seen once. The source material was peripheral blood, sampled after pregnancy. The receptor source for this set is a female donor with multiple sclerosis, enrolled in a pregnancy study.

J is TRBJ2-1 and V is TRBV5-1, with D uncertain. CDR3 length: 13 amino acids. Deletions cut 3 bases from V and 11 bases from J, with 15 bases between. The germline V gene encodes CDR1 SGHRS and CDR2 YFSETQ. CDR3 sequence reads: CASSSVVGVKQFF. In nucleotides, the CDR3 is TGCGCCAGCAGCTCGGTGGTGGGCGTCAAGCAGTTCTTC.

The rearrangement links TRBV28 to TRBJ1-2; D call uncertain. The CDR3 sequence is 14 residues long. Germline V CDR1 and CDR2: MDHEN, SYDVKM. The germline V and J ends were trimmed by 4 bases and 0 bases, with 9 bases remaining between them. CDR3 protein: CASSYREPNYGYTF. In DNA form, the CDR3 reads TGTGCCAGCAGTTACCGGGAACCTAACTATGGCTACACCTTC.

CDR3 protein: CASGISQGYEQYF. The CDR3 nucleotides read TGTGCCAGCGGAATATCACAGGGCTACGAGCAGTACTTC. The rearrangement uses TRBV27 and TRBJ2-7, with a tentative D call TRBD1 (6 bases). Germline V lookup: CDR1 MNHEY, CDR2 SMNVEV (reference sequence). This CDR3 contains 13 residues. The germline V and J ends were trimmed by 8 bases and 3 bases, with 14 bases remaining between them.

The genes are TRBV4-2 and TRBJ2-7; 9 bases fit TRBD1. The germline gives CDR1 LGHNA, CDR2 YNFKEQ. V was clipped by 4 bases and J by 3 bases; unmatched bases: 4. The CDR3 contains 14 residues. The CDR3: CASSPGTGFYEQYF. In nucleotides, the CDR3 is TGTGCCAGCAGCCCCGGGACAGGGTTCTACGAGCAGTACTTC.

J is TRBJ2-1 and V is TRBV5-1; unclear D gene. The CDR3 spans 14 residues. V shed 1 base and J shed 6 bases, with 11 bases lying between them. CDR1 is SGHRS and CDR2 is YFSETQ in the germline V gene. As DNA, the CDR3 is TGCGCCAGCAGCTTGCCCCGGCGAGGCAATGAGCAGTTCTTC. This translates into CASSLPRRGNEQFF.

The chain employs TRBV19 and TRBJ2-1; D is uncertain. Germline CDR1 and CDR2: LNHDA and SQIVND (reference sequence). The V end lost 1 base, the J end lost 13 bases, and 20 bases lay between the germline ends. The CDR3 runs to 15 residues. For the CDR3, the DNA is TGTGCCAGTAGTATAGCCCCTGCGGCCGATGCCGAACAGTTCTTC. This translates into CASSIAPAADAEQFF.

This chain links TRBV7-2 with TRBJ1-5, with D perhaps TRBD1 (5 bases). The V end was cut by 5 bases, the J end by 4 bases, with 9 bases between. The CDR3 runs 13 residues. The germline CDR1 and CDR2 sequences are SGHTA and FQGNSA. The CDR3 bases are TGTGCCAGCAGCGCAGGGTTGAATCAGCCCCAGCATTTT. Translating gives CASSAGLNQPQHF. Filled out from reference TRBV7-2 and TRBJ1-5, the complete variable domain reads GAGVSQSPSNKVTEKGKDVELRCDPISGHTALYWYRQSLGQGLEFLIYFQGNSAPDKSGLPSDRFSAERTGGSVSTLTIQRTQQEDSAVYLCASSAGLNQPQHFGDGTRLSIL.

The chain employs TRBV2 and TRBJ1-2; tentatively, D is TRBD1 (5 bases). The V end was cut by 3 bases, the J end by 1 base, with 9 bases between. The CDR3 is 14 amino acids. Per germline, CDR1 SNHLY and CDR2 FYNNEI. CDR3 protein: CASSEGQFNYGYTF. CDR3 DNA: TGTGCCAGCAGTGAGGGGCAGTTTAACTATGGCTACACCTTC.

CDR3 DNA sequence: TGTGCCAGCAGCCAAGGCGGCAGGGGGTACCAAGAGACCCAGTACTTC. As protein: CASSQGGRGYQETQYF. The V gene is TRBV14, the J gene TRBJ2-5; 7 bases agree with TRBD1. The CDR3 is 16 residues long. CDR1 is SGHDN and CDR2 is FVKESK in the germline V gene. The V and J ends lost 1 base and 0 bases, in that order; junction bases with no gene match: 5.

This chain connects TRBV19 to TRBJ2-2, with D maybe TRBD2 (6 bases). Germline CDR1 reads LNHDA; CDR2 reads SQIVND (reference sequence). The CDR3 is made up of 15 amino acids. Trimming removed 6 bases at V and 5 bases at J, with 16 bases between. For the CDR3, the DNA is TGTGCCAGTAGCGAAACAGGAGGGAGAACCGGGGAGCTGTTTTTT. It is translated as CASSETGGRTGELFF. The full variable domain, rest sourced from reference TRBV19 and TRBJ2-2, is DGGITQSPKYLFRKEGQNVTLSCEQNLNHDAMYWYRQDPGQGLRLIYYSQIVNDFQKGDIAEGYSVSREKKESFPLTVTSAQKNPTAFYLCASSETGGRTGELFFGEGSRLTVL.

The J gene is TRBJ2-7, the V gene TRBV9, with D maybe TRBD2 (7 bases). V was trimmed by 0 bases and J by 2 bases, leaving 18 bases between them. This CDR3 comprises 17 residues. Germline values: CDR1 SGDLS, CDR2 YYNGEE. The CDR3 DNA sequence: TGTGCCAGCAGCGTAGGGGCAGGGGTCAGCGGGACCTACGAGCAGTACTTC. Translating it yields CASSVGAGVSGTYEQYF.

This clone occurred once. The CDR3 loop reads CASSYVPGEGYTF. DNA of the CDR3: TGTGCCAGCAGTTACGTTCCGGGGGAGGGCTACACCTTC. This chain connects TRBV6-5 to TRBJ1-2; possibly TRBD1 for D (5 bases). Germline CDR1 reads MNHEY; CDR2 reads SVGAGI. This CDR3 has 13 amino acids. Trimming removed 2 bases at V and 8 bases at J, with 12 bases between.

This rearrangement joins TRBV7-9 to TRBJ2-7; D possibly corresponds to TRBD2 (5 bases). This CDR3 comprises 13 residues. The germline V gene has CDR1 SEHNR and CDR2 FQNEAQ (reference sequence). The V end lost 2 bases, the J end lost 4 bases, and 9 bases lay between the germline ends. DNA of the CDR3: TGTGCCAGCAGCTTACCAGCGGAGTACGAGCAGTACTTC. Protein: CASSLPAEYEQYF.

This CDR3 is CASSADRGWGAFF. CDR3 DNA: TGTGCCAGCAGCGCCGACAGGGGCTGGGGAGCTTTCTTT. The rearrangement joins TRBV7-2 to TRBJ1-1, with TRBD1 identical over 8 bases. V lost 5 bases and J lost 10; bases outside the gene matches: 9. CDR1 SGHTA and CDR2 FQGNSA come from the germline V gene. This CDR3 has 13 amino acids. Full variable domain (outside the CDR3, taken from reference TRBV7-2 and TRBJ1-1): GAGVSQSPSNKVTEKGKDVELRCDPISGHTALYWYRQSLGQGLEFLIYFQGNSAPDKSGLPSDRFSAERTGGSVSTLTIQRTQQEDSAVYLCASSADRGWGAFFGQGTRLTVV.

V gene TRBV5-4 combines with J gene TRBJ2-2, with a possible D match to TRBD1 (5 bases). Per the germline V gene, CDR1 is SGHNT and CDR2 is YYREEE (reference sequence). Between the trimmed V and J ends, which lost 4 bases and 5 bases, there was a span of 18 bases. CDR3 length equals 16 residues. CDR3 loop: CASSDSGLRGTGELFF. In DNA form, the CDR3 reads TGTGCCAGCAGCGACAGTGGCCTGCGCGGTACCGGGGAGCTGTTTTTT.

This chain links TRBV2 with TRBJ2-3, with D possibly being TRBD2 (6 bases). The CDR3 loop spans 13 amino acids. V lost 11 bases and J lost 2, with 14 bases in between. CDR1 SNHLY and CDR2 FYNNEI come from the germline V gene. CDR3 sequence reads: CASIADFTDTQYF. In DNA form, the CDR3 reads TGTGCCTCGATAGCGGACTTCACAGATACGCAGTATTTT.

V is TRBV13 and J is TRBJ2-7; TRBD2 matches at 7 bases. Looked up from germline, CDR1 is PRHDT and CDR2 is FYEKMQ (reference sequence). The CDR3 has 15 amino acids. V trimming: 5 bases; J trimming: 0 bases; junction bases outside the gene matches: 7. In nucleotides, the CDR3 is TGTGCCAGCAGCCCTCAACTAGCGAGCTCCTACGAGCAGTACTTC. Translating gives CASSPQLASSYEQYF.

The chain links TRBV6-5 to TRBJ2-1; possibly TRBD2 for D (6 bases). The CDR3 sequence is 16 residues long. CDR1 and CDR2 (germline): MNHEY, SVGAGI. The V end was cut by 2 bases, the J end by 3 bases, with 14 bases between. CDR3 bases: TGTGCCAGCAGTTACGCATCTAGCGCAATCTACAATGAGCAGTTCTTC. The encoded protein is CASSYASSAIYNEQFF.

The chain is built from TRBV7-2 and TRBJ1-2, with D tentatively TRBD1 (6 bases). This CDR3 comprises 16 residues. The V and J ends lost 1 base and 4 bases respectively, with 16 bases between them. Germline V gene data show CDR1 as SGHTA and CDR2 as FQGNSA. The CDR3 here is CASSLGSAGDRYGYTF. DNA of the CDR3: TGTGCCAGCAGCTTAGGTTCGGCAGGGGATCGCTATGGCTACACCTTC.

The V gene is TRBV7-9, the J gene TRBJ1-3, with unresolved D. The ends were cut back, 5 bases at V and 0 bases at J, with 8 bases in the middle. This CDR3 contains 14 residues. The germline gives CDR1 SEHNR, CDR2 FQNEAQ (reference sequence). The CDR3 coding sequence is TGTGCCAGCAGCCCGAGTATCTCTGGAAACACCATATATTTT. This sequence encodes CASSPSISGNTIYF.

V gene TRBV4-1 combines with J gene TRBJ1-4, with D unresolved. This CDR3 has 16 amino acids. CDR1 is MGHRA and CDR2 is YSYEKL in the germline V gene. The V gene lost 0 bases and the J gene lost 6 bases, with 14 bases spanning the gap. The DNA of the CDR3 is TGCGCCAGCAGCCAAGAGGTGAGGGCAGGTTATGAAAAACTGTTTTTT. Translated: CASSQEVRAGYEKLFF.

The chain links TRBV19 to TRBJ2-7, with 8 bases matching TRBD2. The CDR3 runs 16 residues. Germline CDR1 LNHDA, CDR2 SQIVND (reference sequence). Trimming cost V 2 bases and J 0 bases; bases outside gene matches: 6. The CDR3 reads CASSISSGGSSYEQYF. The CDR3 nucleotides are TGTGCCAGTAGTATATCCAGCGGGGGAAGCTCCTACGAGCAGTACTTC.

This clone was recorded once. The chain combines TRBV9 with TRBJ1-5; D is uncertain. The germline gives CDR1 SGDLS, CDR2 YYNGEE. The V and J ends lost 0 bases and 4 bases respectively, with 11 bases between them. The CDR3 is 15 amino acids. In DNA, the CDR3 is TGTGCCAGCAGCGTAGATGGCAGCGATAATCAGCCCCAGCATTTT. Its protein product is CASSVDGSDNQPQHF. The full variable domain, in which reference TRBV9 and TRBJ1-5 provide the parts outside the CDR3, is DSGVTQTPKHLITATGQRVTLRCSPRSGDLSVYWYQQSLDQGLQFLIQYYNGEERAKGNILERFSAQQFPDLHSELNLSSLELGDSALYFCASSVDGSDNQPQHFGDGTRLSIL.

The chain couples TRBV19 to TRBJ2-1; D is unclear. Germline V CDR1 and CDR2: LNHDA, SQIVND (reference sequence). The CDR3 is 10 amino acids. V lost 6 bases, J lost 7 bases, and 4 bases lay in between. The CDR3 loop is CASSGNEQFF. The CDR3 DNA sequence: TGTGCCAGTAGCGGTAATGAGCAGTTCTTC.

This chain connects TRBV23-1 to TRBJ2-7, with 8 positions matching TRBD1. TRBV23-1 is reported as an ORF; its role is uncertain. Trimming at V came to 2 bases and at J to 6 bases, leaving 9 bases not matched to a gene. The CDR3 consists of 15 residues. In DNA, the CDR3 is TGCGCCAGCAGTCAAGAAAGTGACAGGGGTAGCGAGCAGTACTTC. Translated, it gives CASSQESDRGSEQYF.

The J gene is TRBJ2-1, the V gene TRBV6-1; perhaps TRBD1 as D (6 bases). Germline assignment: CDR1 MNHNS and CDR2 SASEGT. The V end was cut by 6 bases, the J end by 6 bases, with 12 bases between. The CDR3 is 13 amino acids. CDR3 coding DNA: TGTGCCAGCAGATTGACAGGTTCCAATGAGCAGTTCTTC. Translation gives CASRLTGSNEQFF.

The chain has TRBV27 and TRBJ2-3, with TRBD2 matching 10 bases. With V trimmed by 7 bases and J by 4 bases, 5 bases remained unmatched. The CDR3 sequence is 14 residues long. CDR1 and CDR2 from the germline V gene are MNHEY and SMNVEV (reference sequence). In DNA form, the CDR3 reads TGTGCCAGCAAAAGCGGGAGGGTCTCAGATACGCAGTATTTT. It translates to CASKSGRVSDTQYF.